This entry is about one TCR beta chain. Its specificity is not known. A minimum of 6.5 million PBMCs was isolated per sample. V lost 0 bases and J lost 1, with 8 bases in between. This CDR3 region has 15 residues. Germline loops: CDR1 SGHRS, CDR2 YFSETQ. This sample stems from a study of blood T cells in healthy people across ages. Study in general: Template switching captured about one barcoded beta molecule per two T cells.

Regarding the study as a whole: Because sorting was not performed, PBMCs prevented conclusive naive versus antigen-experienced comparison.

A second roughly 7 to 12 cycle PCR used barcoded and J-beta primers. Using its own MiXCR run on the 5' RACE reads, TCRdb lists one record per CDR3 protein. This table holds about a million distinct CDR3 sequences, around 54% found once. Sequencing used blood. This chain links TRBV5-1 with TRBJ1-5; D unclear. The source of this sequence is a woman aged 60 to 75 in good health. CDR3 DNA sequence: TGCGCCAGCAGCTTGGGATTTGGCAGCAATCAGCCCCAGCATTTT. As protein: CASSLGFGSNQPQHF.